Below, one T cell receptor beta chain is given with its context. This entry comes from a study of blood T cell repertoires in COVID-19. The J segment lost 7 bases and the V segment lost 3 bases, leaving 8 bases of the junction unmatched. Germline V gene sequence: CDR1 SGHRS, CDR2 YFSETQ. The CDR3 spans 15 residues. Measured with immunoSEQ multiplex PCR; TCRdb has only the in-frame clones, and not every one. The sample contains about 160,000 clones, 70% to 90% of which appear only once. The sequenced material came from peripheral blood. This TCR came from a man between 35 and 55 years old with acute or convalescent COVID-19. V is TRBV5-1 and J is TRBJ1-2; TRBD1 matches 11 bases. CDR3 sequence: CASSSGQGALGGYTF. CDR3 coding DNA: TGCGCCAGCAGCTCCGGACAGGGGGCGTTGGGTGGCTACACCTTC.